This T cell receptor beta chain was identified during a study of blood T cell repertoires in COVID-19. Across the whole study: There were acute and convalescent COVID-19 samples, and they came from the United States, Italy and Spain. From T cells, B-cell-depleted T cells, or PBMCs came the material, which was cDNA or gDNA.

Source study methods: Using reference gene primer amplification, nucleated cell counts were estimated. The table came from immunoSEQ multiplex PCR; TCRdb's copy has only in-frame clones and leaves some out. V and J calls and clone size are copied from that table; D and trimming were computed from the DNA. The table has some 90,000 clones, about 89% seen once. This clone was found a few times. V trimming: 3 bases; J trimming: 4 bases; junction bases outside the gene matches: 6. The CDR3 covers 16 residues. Germline V gives CDR1 SEHNR, CDR2 FQNEAQ (reference sequence). Material for sequencing was peripheral blood. The receptor was isolated from a woman aged 50 to 60 in a cohort sampled during active COVID-19. The genes are TRBV7-9 and TRBJ2-7; the match to TRBD2 covers 13 bases. DNA for the CDR3: TGTGCCAGCAGCTTCGGACTAGCGGGGGAAAGTTACGAGCAGTACTTC. Protein sequence: CASSFGLAGESYEQYF.